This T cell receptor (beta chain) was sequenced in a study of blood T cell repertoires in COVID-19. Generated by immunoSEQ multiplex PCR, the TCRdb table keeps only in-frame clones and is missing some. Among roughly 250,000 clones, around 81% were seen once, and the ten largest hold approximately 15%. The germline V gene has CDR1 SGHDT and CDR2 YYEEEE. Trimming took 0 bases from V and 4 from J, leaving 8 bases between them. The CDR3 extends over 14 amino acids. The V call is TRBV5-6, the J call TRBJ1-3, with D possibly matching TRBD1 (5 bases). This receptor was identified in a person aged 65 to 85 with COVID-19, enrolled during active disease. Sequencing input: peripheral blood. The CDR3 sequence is CASSLAGSGNTIYF. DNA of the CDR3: TGTGCCAGCAGCTTGGCAGGGTCCGGAAACACCATATATTTT.